This entry lists 31 T cell receptor beta chains sequenced from one sample in a study of patients and donors after allogeneic stem cell transplantation. TCRdb itself ran the RT-PCR reads through MiXCR, one entry per CDR3 protein. In the table there are approximately 160,000 distinct CDR3 sequences, over 25% of which are singletons. The sequencing input was blood, either unsorted or a sorted T cell fraction (not recorded which). These TCRs come from a human donor who was either an allogeneic HSCT recipient or a stem cell or donor lymphocyte infusion donor (not recorded which). It is not recorded whose cells these are; they may come from a transplant donor.

This clonotype was picked up a small number of times. The V call is TRBV7-2, the J call TRBJ1-5; D is perhaps TRBD1 (5 bases). The CDR3 is made up of 14 amino acids. Germline V gives CDR1 SGHTA, CDR2 FQGNSA. V was pared by 1 base and J by 7 bases, with 11 bases between. CDR3 protein: CASSLVGPPQPQHF. DNA of the CDR3: TGTGCCAGCAGCTTAGTGGGACCGCCCCAGCCCCAGCATTTT.

In this sample, this clonotype turned up a few times. The chain recombines TRBV5-1 with TRBJ2-1; TRBD2 matches at 10 bases. Unmatched junction bases numbered 6, after V lost 4 bases and J lost 5 bases. The CDR3 has 15 residues. Germline assignment: CDR1 SGHRS and CDR2 YFSETQ. CDR3 DNA sequence: TGCGCCAGCAGCCCCGGGACTAGCGCAAACAATGAGCAGTTCTTC. Translated, it gives CASSPGTSANNEQFF.

This clonotype was observed many times. This chain uses TRBV20-1 with TRBJ1-5, with D possibly being TRBD1 (5 bases). Germline V gene lookup returns CDR1 DFQATT and CDR2 SNEGSKA (reference sequence). V was clipped by 4 bases and J by 3 bases, with 16 bases between them. The CDR3 runs 15 residues. The CDR3 spells CSAKVPGGLNQPQHF. The CDR3 coding sequence is TGCAGTGCTAAAGTCCCGGGGGGTCTCAATCAGCCCCAGCATTTT.

The gene calls are TRBV10-3 and TRBJ2-7; 10 nucleotides align to TRBD2. The V gene end was trimmed by 3 bases and the J gene end by 3 bases; junction bases not matched to a gene: 11. Germline V gene lookup returns CDR1 ENHRY and CDR2 SYGVKD. CDR3 length: 17 amino acids. The CDR3 coding sequence is TGTGCCATCAGTGAAGGCAGCACCGGGACTAGCGACTACGAGCAGTACTTC. Translated, it gives CAISEGSTGTSDYEQYF.

The rearrangement joins TRBV20-1 to TRBJ1-5; 7 positions agree with TRBD1. Germline CDR1 and CDR2: DFQATT and SNEGSKA (reference sequence). The CDR3 runs to 14 residues. V dropped 8 bases and J dropped 4; count of bases not matched to a gene: 11. The CDR3 reads CSIRDSFLNQPQHF. The CDR3 region has the DNA TGCAGTATCCGGGACAGCTTCTTGAATCAGCCCCAGCATTTT.

The chain employs TRBV6-5 and TRBJ2-7; 10 bases match TRBD1. The germline gives CDR1 MNHEY, CDR2 SVGAGI. The CDR3 runs 18 residues. V lost 1 base and J lost 4; bases outside the gene matches: 13. CDR3: CASSYFGSGTGVLYEQYF. In DNA, the CDR3 is TGTGCCAGCAGTTACTTCGGTTCCGGGACAGGGGTCTTGTACGAGCAGTACTTC.

The chain uses TRBV6-5 and TRBJ2-2; 8 positions match TRBD1. The CDR3 totals 15 residues. Germline V gene lookup returns CDR1 MNHEY and CDR2 SVGAGI. Trimming at V came to 5 bases and at J to 3 bases, leaving 5 bases not matched to a gene. The CDR3 nucleotides are TGTGCCAGCAGTATCGGACAGGGTTACACCGGGGAGCTGTTTTTT. It translates to CASSIGQGYTGELFF.

V is TRBV4-1 and J is TRBJ2-3, with 9 bases matching TRBD2. The CDR3 has 16 amino acids. Trimming cost V 5 bases and J 0 bases; bases outside gene matches: 6. Germline V gene lookup returns CDR1 MGHRA and CDR2 YSYEKL. The CDR3 sequence is CASSFIAGDSTDTQYF. CDR3 coding DNA: TGCGCCAGCAGCTTCATAGCGGGAGACAGCACAGATACGCAGTATTTT.

CDR3 DNA: TGCAGCGTTGTCAAGGGTTCGGTGGGAGAGACCCAGTACTTC. Translation: CSVVKGSVGETQYF. The V and J genes are TRBV29-1 and TRBJ2-5, with D unclear. CDR1 and CDR2 from the germline V gene are SQVTM and ANQGSEA. V lost 4 bases, J lost 4 bases, and 16 bases lay in between. The CDR3 covers 14 residues.

CDR3 residues: CSAPWSVRSYNEQFF. The CDR3 coding sequence is TGCAGTGCTCCCTGGTCAGTACGCTCCTACAATGAGCAGTTCTTC. V usage is TRBV20-1 and J usage is TRBJ2-1, with D unresolved. V was clipped by 5 bases and J by 0 bases, with 14 bases between them. CDR1 and CDR2 from the germline V gene are DFQATT and SNEGSKA (reference sequence). The CDR3 loop spans 15 amino acids.

This clonotype was seen a handful of times. This chain connects TRBV4-3 to TRBJ1-1; 7 bases align to TRBD1. Germline V gene sequence: CDR1 LGHNA, CDR2 YSLEER. The CDR3 totals 13 residues. With V trimmed by 3 bases and J by 8 bases, 6 bases remained unmatched. The CDR3 DNA follows: TGCGCCAGCAGCCATACAGGGGCGAGGGAAGCTTTCTTT. It encodes CASSHTGAREAFF.

This clonotype was counted only a few times. J is TRBJ2-1 and V is TRBV9; the match to TRBD2 covers 13 bases. The CDR3 spans 19 residues. Germline V gene sequence: CDR1 SGDLS, CDR2 YYNGEE. The trim removed 0 bases at V and 3 bases at J, leaving 9 bases unmatched. Here the CDR3 reads CASSVVGLAGAPLYNEQFF. For the CDR3, the DNA is TGTGCCAGCAGCGTAGTAGGACTAGCGGGAGCCCCCCTCTACAATGAGCAGTTCTTC.

V and J are TRBV6-2 or TRBV6-3 and TRBJ2-5; D unclear. From germline, CDR1 is MNHEY and CDR2 SVGEGT. V was clipped by 8 bases and J by 0 bases, with 10 bases between them. The CDR3 loop spans 13 amino acids. CDR3: CASGERYQETQYF. The CDR3 region has the DNA TGTGCCAGCGGCGAGAGGTACCAAGAGACCCAGTACTTC.

J is TRBJ1-2 and V is TRBV12-5; the match to TRBD1 covers 9 bases. Germline V gene sequence: CDR1 LGHNT, CDR2 FRNRAP. The CDR3 runs 15 residues. J lost 0 bases, V lost 5 bases, and 4 bases had no gene match. The CDR3 spells CASGMGQGANYGYTF. The CDR3 coding sequence is TGTGCTAGTGGTATGGGACAGGGTGCTAACTATGGCTACACCTTC.

J is TRBJ2-1 and V is TRBV5-6; D call uncertain. V was cut by 5 bases and J by 0 bases, with 9 bases left in between. CDR1 and CDR2 from the germline V gene are SGHDT and YYEEEE. CDR3 length equals 14 residues. The DNA of the CDR3 is TGTGCCAGCAGTCCGACGAGCTCCTACAATGAGCAGTTCTTC. This translates into CASSPTSSYNEQFF.

The genes are TRBV4-3 and TRBJ2-7; TRBD2 matches 8 bases. With V trimmed by 0 bases and J by 0 bases, 4 bases remained unmatched. The germline gives CDR1 LGHNA, CDR2 YSLEER. The CDR3 runs 16 residues. CDR3 loop: CASSQDSLAVSYEQYF. The CDR3 bases are TGCGCCAGCAGCCAAGATTCACTAGCGGTCTCCTACGAGCAGTACTTC.

The V gene is TRBV11-3, the J gene TRBJ2-1; D remains ambiguous. Germline V CDR1 and CDR2: SGHNT, YENEEA. The CDR3 consists of 13 residues. V lost 4 bases, J lost 4 bases, and 8 bases lay in between. The CDR3 is CASSSGIYNEQFF. The CDR3 DNA follows: TGTGCCAGCAGCTCGGGCATATACAATGAGCAGTTCTTC.

This clonotype occurred many times. The J gene is TRBJ2-4, the V gene TRBV5-1; TRBD2 matches 14 bases. V was clipped by 4 bases and J by 9 bases; unmatched bases: 6. The CDR3 has 15 amino acids. The germline V gene encodes CDR1 SGHRS and CDR2 YFSETQ. DNA for the CDR3: TGCGCCAGCAGCAGGGGACTAGCGGGAGCCGGCATTCAGTACTTC. Its translation is CASSRGLAGAGIQYF.

This clonotype was seen a few times. Here the CDR3 DNA reads TGTGCCAGCAGTTACTCGCGGGACACGGAGCTGAACACTGAAGCTTTCTTT. Translation: CASSYSRDTELNTEAFF. This chain connects TRBV6-5 to TRBJ1-1, with a weak D call TRBD1 (6 bases). CDR1 is MNHEY, CDR2 SVGAGI, per germline. Between the trimmed V and J ends, which lost 0 bases and 0 bases, there was a span of 14 bases. This CDR3 has 17 residues.

The table lists this clonotype with a few counts. The genes are TRBV5-6 and TRBJ2-4; D is uncertain. V shed 3 bases and J shed 1 base, with 5 bases lying between them. Germline loops: CDR1 SGHDT, CDR2 YYEEEE. The CDR3 consists of 13 residues. CDR3 nucleotide sequence: TGTGCCAGCAGCTGGACCGCCAAAAACATTCAGTACTTC. It yields the protein CASSWTAKNIQYF.

In the case of this clonotype: Sequence at one end of the junction differs from germline and may be a read error. The J gene is TRBJ2-7, the V gene TRBV29-1; 8 bases are a match to TRBD1. This CDR3 contains 15 residues. Germline V gene data show CDR1 as SQVTM and CDR2 as ANQGSEA. DNA for the CDR3: TGCAGCGTCGAAGATGGGACAGGTGCTTATGACGAGCAGTACTTC. It yields the protein CSVEDGTGAYDEQYF.

The rearrangement uses TRBV29-1 and TRBJ1-1; D is unclear. The germline V gene encodes CDR1 SQVTM and CDR2 ANQGSEA. This CDR3 has 14 amino acids. Between the trimmed V and J ends, which lost 4 bases and 0 bases, there was a span of 12 bases. The DNA of the CDR3 is TGCAGCGTTGGTCTTTGGGGAATGAACACTGAAGCTTTCTTT. This encodes CSVGLWGMNTEAFF.

The rearrangement uses TRBV6-2 or TRBV6-3 and TRBJ2-7; 7 bases align to TRBD2. CDR3 length equals 15 residues. Trimming cost V 6 bases and J 2 bases; bases outside gene matches: 10. Per germline, CDR1 MNHEY and CDR2 SVGEGT. CDR3 DNA: TGTGCCAGCAGCCTCCTAGCGGTTGGGCCCTACGAGCAGTACTTC. Translating it yields CASSLLAVGPYEQYF.

This clonotype was observed a few times. The V and J genes are TRBV6-6 and TRBJ1-6; D possibly corresponds to TRBD1 (5 bases). The CDR3 has 17 residues. The germline CDR1 and CDR2 sequences are MNHNY and SVGAGI (reference sequence). The V end was cut by 5 bases, the J end by 3 bases, with 17 bases between. CDR3 residues: CASSHGRRGYYNSPLHF. CDR3 nucleotide sequence: TGTGCCAGCAGTCACGGGCGACGGGGGTACTATAATTCACCCCTCCACTTT.

The chain recombines TRBV28 with TRBJ1-5; D is ambiguous. Germline V CDR1 and CDR2: MDHEN, SYDVKM. The CDR3 consists of 17 residues. Trimming left V 6 bases short and J 0 bases short, with 18 bases between. The CDR3 sequence: CASSPGSGFYSNQPQHF. CDR3 in DNA: TGTGCCAGCAGCCCTGGATCGGGGTTTTATAGCAATCAGCCCCAGCATTTT.

This clonotype was detected once. The V gene is TRBV4-2, the J gene TRBJ2-3; TRBD2 agrees at 9 bases. CDR1 LGHNA and CDR2 YNFKEQ come from the germline V gene. The CDR3 spans 17 residues. The ends lost 1 base at V and 0 bases at J; junction bases unmatched: 5. CDR3: CASSQVRLAASTDTQYF. The CDR3 DNA follows: TGTGCCAGCAGCCAAGTTCGACTAGCGGCTAGCACAGATACGCAGTATTTT.

This sequence joins TRBV7-9 and TRBJ1-3, with D uncertain. The CDR3 covers 13 residues. The V gene lost 1 base and the J gene lost 9 bases, with 10 bases spanning the gap. CDR1 is SEHNR, CDR2 FQNEAQ, per germline (reference sequence). CDR3 DNA: TGTGCCAGCAGCTTAGAAGTCACCAGCACCATATATTTT. Translating it yields CASSLEVTSTIYF.

This clonotype occurred a few times. The CDR3 loop reads CASSETGALITEAFF. The DNA for the CDR3 is TGTGCCAGCAGTGAAACCGGGGCCCTCATCACTGAAGCTTTCTTT. The chain has TRBV6-5 and TRBJ1-1; a possible D gene is TRBD1 (5 bases). Trimming took off 5 bases at V and 4 bases at J, with 17 bases between the two ends. Germline CDR1 and CDR2: MNHEY and SVGAGI. This CDR3 contains 15 residues.

The CDR3 region is CASSYSRGMAEAFF. The DNA of the CDR3 is TGTGCCAGCAGTTACTCCCGGGGTATGGCTGAAGCTTTCTTT. This chain uses TRBV6-5 with TRBJ1-1; D unresolved. This CDR3 is built from 14 residues. The germline gives CDR1 MNHEY, CDR2 SVGAGI. Between the trimmed V and J ends, which lost 0 bases and 6 bases, there was a span of 11 bases.

This clonotype was seen just once. Given the absence of the conserved phenylalanine or tryptophan at the CDR3 end, a read error is likely. The chain joins TRBV19 to TRBJ1-1; the match to TRBD1 covers 7 bases. V was clipped by 4 bases and J by 4 bases; unmatched bases: 9. Germline V gene sequence: CDR1 LNHDA, CDR2 SQIVND (reference sequence). CDR3 length: 15 amino acids. The CDR3 DNA sequence: TGTGCCAGTAGTAGAGGACAGGTCCTCATCACTGAAGCTTTCTTG. Encoded protein: CASSRGQVLITEAFL.

This clonotype was detected only a few times. This chain joins TRBV20-1 and TRBJ2-1, with D unresolved. The CDR3 covers 14 residues. CDR1 and CDR2 from the germline V gene are DFQATT and SNEGSKA (reference sequence). V lost 2 bases and J lost 0, with 8 bases in between. The CDR3 reads CSARQSSSYNEQFF. DNA for the CDR3: TGCAGTGCTAGACAGTCGAGCTCCTACAATGAGCAGTTCTTC.